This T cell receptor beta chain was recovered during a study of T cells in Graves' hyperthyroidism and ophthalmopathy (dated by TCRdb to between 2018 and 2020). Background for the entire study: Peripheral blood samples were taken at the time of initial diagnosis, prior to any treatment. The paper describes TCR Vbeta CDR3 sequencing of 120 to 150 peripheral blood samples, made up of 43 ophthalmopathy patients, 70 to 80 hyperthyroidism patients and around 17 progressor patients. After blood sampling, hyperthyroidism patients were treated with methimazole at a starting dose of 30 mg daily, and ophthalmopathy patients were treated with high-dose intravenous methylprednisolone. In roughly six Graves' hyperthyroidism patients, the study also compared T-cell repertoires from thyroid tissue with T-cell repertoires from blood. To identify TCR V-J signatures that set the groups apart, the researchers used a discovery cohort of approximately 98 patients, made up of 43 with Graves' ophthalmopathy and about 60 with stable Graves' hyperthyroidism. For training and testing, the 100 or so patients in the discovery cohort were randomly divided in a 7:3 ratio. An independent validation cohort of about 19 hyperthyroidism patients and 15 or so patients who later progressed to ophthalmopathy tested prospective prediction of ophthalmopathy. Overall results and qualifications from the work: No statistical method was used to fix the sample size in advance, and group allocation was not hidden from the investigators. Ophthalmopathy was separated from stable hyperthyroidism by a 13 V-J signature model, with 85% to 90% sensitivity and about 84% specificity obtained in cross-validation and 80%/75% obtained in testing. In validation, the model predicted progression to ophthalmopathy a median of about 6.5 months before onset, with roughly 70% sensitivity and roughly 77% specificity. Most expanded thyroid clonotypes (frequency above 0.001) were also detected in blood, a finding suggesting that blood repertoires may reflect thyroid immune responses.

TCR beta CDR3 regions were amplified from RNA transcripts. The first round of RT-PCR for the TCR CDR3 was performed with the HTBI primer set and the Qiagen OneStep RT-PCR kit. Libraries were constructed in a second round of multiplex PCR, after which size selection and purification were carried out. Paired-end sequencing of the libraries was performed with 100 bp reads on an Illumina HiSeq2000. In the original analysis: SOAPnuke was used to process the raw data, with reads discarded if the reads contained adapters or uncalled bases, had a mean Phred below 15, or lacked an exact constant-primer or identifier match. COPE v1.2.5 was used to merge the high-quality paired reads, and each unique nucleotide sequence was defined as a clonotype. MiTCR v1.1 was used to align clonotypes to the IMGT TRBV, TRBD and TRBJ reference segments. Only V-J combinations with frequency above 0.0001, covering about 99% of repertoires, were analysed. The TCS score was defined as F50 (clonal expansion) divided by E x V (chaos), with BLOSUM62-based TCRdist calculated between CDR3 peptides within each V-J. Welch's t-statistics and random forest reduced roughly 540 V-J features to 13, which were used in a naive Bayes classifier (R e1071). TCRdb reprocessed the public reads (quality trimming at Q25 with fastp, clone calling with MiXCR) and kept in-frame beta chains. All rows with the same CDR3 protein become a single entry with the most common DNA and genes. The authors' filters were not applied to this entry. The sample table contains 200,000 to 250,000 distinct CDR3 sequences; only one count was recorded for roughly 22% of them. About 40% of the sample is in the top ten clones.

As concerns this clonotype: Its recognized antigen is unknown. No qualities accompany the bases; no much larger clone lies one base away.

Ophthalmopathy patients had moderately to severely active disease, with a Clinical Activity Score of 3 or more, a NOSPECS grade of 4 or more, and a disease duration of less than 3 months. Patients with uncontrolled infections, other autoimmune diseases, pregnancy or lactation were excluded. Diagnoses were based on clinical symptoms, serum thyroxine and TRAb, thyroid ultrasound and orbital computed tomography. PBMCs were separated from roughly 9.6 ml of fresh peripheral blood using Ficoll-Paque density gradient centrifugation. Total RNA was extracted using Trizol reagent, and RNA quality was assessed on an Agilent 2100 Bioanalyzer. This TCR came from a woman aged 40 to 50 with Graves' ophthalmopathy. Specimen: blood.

The DNA is as follows: TGTGCCAGCAGCTTAGTCGGTCATACCTACGAGCAGTACTTC. Translated, this gives CASSLVGHTYEQYF. This chain is built from TRBV7-2 and TRBJ2-7; the D gene is unclear. V and J lose 1 base and 2 bases, and a span of 9 bases separates them. Its CDR3 holds 14 amino acids, cysteine through phenylalanine. Only the CDR3 DNA is retained, 42 bases long and in frame from the first base. The germline V gene provides CDR1 SGHTA and CDR2 FQGNSA.